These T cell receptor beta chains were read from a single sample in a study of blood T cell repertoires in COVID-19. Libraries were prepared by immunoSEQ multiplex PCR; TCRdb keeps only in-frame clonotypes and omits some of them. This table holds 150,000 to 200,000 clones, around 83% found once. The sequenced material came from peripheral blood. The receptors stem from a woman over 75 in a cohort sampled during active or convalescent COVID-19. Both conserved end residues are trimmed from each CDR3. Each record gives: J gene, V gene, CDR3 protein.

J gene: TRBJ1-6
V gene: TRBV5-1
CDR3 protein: ASSLPGQGNNSPLH

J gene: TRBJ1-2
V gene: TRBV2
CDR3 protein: ASTGQRYGYT

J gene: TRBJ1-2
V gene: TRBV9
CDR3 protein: ASSPSIPGQGDGYT

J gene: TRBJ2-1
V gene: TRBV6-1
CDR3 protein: ASSDTSGGHYEQF

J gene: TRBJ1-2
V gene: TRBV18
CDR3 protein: ASSPGAEKYYGYT

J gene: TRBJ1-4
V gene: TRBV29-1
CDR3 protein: SVGGQMSELF

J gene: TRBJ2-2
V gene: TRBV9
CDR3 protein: ASSVVASGAGELF

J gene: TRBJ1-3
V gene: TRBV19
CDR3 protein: ASYLGGSSGNTIY

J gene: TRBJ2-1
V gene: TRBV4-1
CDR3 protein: ASSQSRRGAFRDEQF

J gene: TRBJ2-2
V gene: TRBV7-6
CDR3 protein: ASSSWDRSTGELF

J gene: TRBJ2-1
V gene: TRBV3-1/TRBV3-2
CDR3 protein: ASSTGVERGEQF

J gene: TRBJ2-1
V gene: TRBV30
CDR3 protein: AWTAGPYNEQF

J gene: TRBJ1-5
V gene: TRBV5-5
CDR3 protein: ASSLGLYSNQPQH

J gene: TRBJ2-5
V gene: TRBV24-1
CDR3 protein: ATSYRGETQY

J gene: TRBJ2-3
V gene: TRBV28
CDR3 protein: ASSFWLAGGQTTDTQY

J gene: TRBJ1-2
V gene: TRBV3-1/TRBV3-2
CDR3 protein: ASSSAGNYGYT

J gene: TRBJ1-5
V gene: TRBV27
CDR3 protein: ASSYTGFGGNQPQH

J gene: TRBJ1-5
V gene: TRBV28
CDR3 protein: ASSSGVPGIQPQH

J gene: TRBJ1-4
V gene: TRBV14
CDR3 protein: ASSPTRATNEKLF

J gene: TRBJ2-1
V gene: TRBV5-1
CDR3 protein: ASSLGNYNEQF

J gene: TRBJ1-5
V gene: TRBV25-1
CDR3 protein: ASSQTGWVQPQH

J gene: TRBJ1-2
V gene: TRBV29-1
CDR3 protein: SAAQGTNYGYT

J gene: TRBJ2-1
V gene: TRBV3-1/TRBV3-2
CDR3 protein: ASSPTQDGLNEQF

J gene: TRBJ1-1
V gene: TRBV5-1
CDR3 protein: ASSSGTGSLRTEAF

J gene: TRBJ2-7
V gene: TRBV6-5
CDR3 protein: ASSTSGTSRYEQY